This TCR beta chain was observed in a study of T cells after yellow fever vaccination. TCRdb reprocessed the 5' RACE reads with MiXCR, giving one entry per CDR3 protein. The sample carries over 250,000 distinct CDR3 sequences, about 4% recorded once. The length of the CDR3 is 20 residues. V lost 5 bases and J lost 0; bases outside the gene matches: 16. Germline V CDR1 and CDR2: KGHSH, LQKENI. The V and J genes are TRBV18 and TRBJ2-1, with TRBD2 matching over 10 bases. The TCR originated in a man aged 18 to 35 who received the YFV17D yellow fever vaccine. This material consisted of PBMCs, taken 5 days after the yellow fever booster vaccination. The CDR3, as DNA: TGTGCCAGCTCATGGAGAAGGGTAGCGGGGGGATCGAGCTCCTACAATGAGCAGTTCTTC. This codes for CASSWRRVAGGSSSYNEQFF.